These 32 T cell receptor beta chains were all obtained from the same sample, sequenced in a study of cytomegalovirus exposure and HLA in healthy donors. PCR amplification relied on 60 Vbeta primers (plus 13 Jbeta primers). Only in-frame clones appear in the TCRdb table, and some are missing; sequencing was by immunoSEQ multiplex PCR. In the table there are some 150,000 clones, roughly 80% of which are singletons. The sequencing input was PBMCs. The receptor source for this set is a man under 40 in good health and CMV-seropositive.

The rearrangement joins TRBV6-6 to TRBJ1-5, with TRBD1 identical over 7 bases. Per the germline V gene, CDR1 is MNHNY and CDR2 is SVGAGI (reference sequence). The CDR3 is 15 residues long. Trimming at V came to 2 bases and at J to 5 bases, leaving 6 bases not matched to a gene. The CDR3 nucleotides read TGTGCCAGCAGTTACCCGACAGGGAACGATCAGCCCCAGCATTTT. This sequence encodes CASSYPTGNDQPQHF.

The chain links TRBV7-8 to TRBJ2-1; no firm D call. The length of the CDR3 is 15 residues. Trimming stripped 5 bases from V and 2 bases from J, with 13 bases between. The germline gives CDR1 SGHVS, CDR2 FQNEAQ. This CDR3 reads CASSIQQSTYNEQFF. CDR3 bases: TGTGCCAGCAGCATACAGCAGTCAACCTACAATGAGCAGTTCTTC.

V and J are TRBV4-1 and TRBJ2-7; the D gene is possibly TRBD2 (5 bases). CDR1 and CDR2 (germline): MGHRA, YSYEKL. This CDR3 is built from 14 residues. V lost 1 base and J 2 bases, leaving 9 bases between the germline ends. DNA for the CDR3: TGCGCCAGCAGCCAAGGCTGGGGAGCCTACGAGCAGTACTTC. Its translation is CASSQGWGAYEQYF.

This chain joins TRBV27 and TRBJ2-2; tentatively, D is TRBD2 (5 bases). The CDR3 consists of 14 residues. V lost 0 bases and J 8 bases, leaving 10 bases between the germline ends. In germline, CDR1 is MNHEY, CDR2 SMNVEV (reference sequence). The CDR3 DNA reads as TGTGCCAGCAGTTTATCCCCCCCGGGGGGGGAGCTGTTTTTT. The encoded protein is CASSLSPPGGELFF.

The J gene is TRBJ1-4, the V gene TRBV4-1; D call uncertain. Trimming left V 3 bases short and J 4 bases short, with 6 bases between. Germline V gene lookup returns CDR1 MGHRA and CDR2 YSYEKL. The length of the CDR3 is 13 residues. The CDR3 DNA sequence: TGCGCCAGCAGCCACGCGATTAATGAAAAACTGTTTTTT. It specifies CASSHAINEKLFF.

The rearrangement links TRBV4-1 to TRBJ1-1; weak D call: TRBD1 (5 bases). The CDR3 loop spans 14 amino acids. The ends were cut back, 0 bases at V and 1 base at J, with 6 bases in the middle. The germline CDR1 and CDR2 sequences are MGHRA and YSYEKL. Here the CDR3 reads CASSQEGQNTEAFF. The CDR3 DNA reads TGCGCCAGCAGCCAAGAGGGGCAGAACACTGAAGCTTTCTTT.

The V gene is TRBV10-1, the J gene TRBJ2-5; weak D call: TRBD2 (5 bases). The CDR3 has 14 residues. Trimming took 4 bases from V and 1 from J, leaving 10 bases between them. Germline assignment: CDR1 WNHNN and CDR2 SYGVQD (reference sequence). CDR3 coding DNA: TGCGCCAGCAGTGGGAAGGACTTCCAAGAGACCCAGTACTTC. Protein product: CASSGKDFQETQYF.

V is TRBV10-3 and J is TRBJ2-3; 7 nucleotides align to TRBD2. Losses at the gene ends were 8 bases for V and 2 bases for J; bases not matched to a gene: 7. The CDR3 runs to 14 residues. The V gene's germline CDR1 is ENHRY and CDR2 SYGVKD. The CDR3 reads CAIGGGSNTDTQYF. CDR3 nucleotides: TGTGCCATCGGGGGGGGGTCTAACACAGATACGCAGTATTTT.

V gene TRBV4-1 combines with J gene TRBJ2-6; a weak D match, TRBD1 (6 bases). Germline lookup yields CDR1 MGHRA and CDR2 YSYEKL. This CDR3 is 18 amino acids long. The V end was cut by 0 bases, the J end by 0 bases, with 12 bases between. The CDR3 region is CASSQDPGHYSGANVLTF. CDR3 nucleotides: TGCGCCAGCAGCCAAGATCCGGGACACTACTCTGGGGCCAACGTCCTGACTTTC.

The chain recombines TRBV29-1 with TRBJ1-4; D not resolved. The CDR3 is 14 amino acids. CDR1 and CDR2 from the germline V gene are SQVTM and ANQGSEA. Trimming stripped 6 bases from V and 0 bases from J, with 11 bases between. This CDR3 reads CSVLLGATNEKLFF. Here the CDR3 DNA reads TGCAGCGTCCTCCTCGGTGCAACTAATGAAAAACTGTTTTTT.

The chain joins TRBV15 to TRBJ2-5; 7 bases match TRBD2. CDR3 length equals 15 residues. Trimming took 1 base from V and 2 from J; bases not matched to a gene: 4. CDR1 is LNHNV and CDR2 is YYDKDF in the germline V gene (reference sequence). The CDR3 loop reads CATSRARGGQETQYF. CDR3 nucleotides: TGTGCCACCAGCAGAGCTCGGGGAGGGCAAGAGACCCAGTACTTC.

The V gene is TRBV5-6, the J gene TRBJ2-2, with D unresolved. CDR1 and CDR2 (germline): SGHDT, YYEEEE. The ends were cut back, 0 bases at V and 5 bases at J, with 14 bases in the middle. The length of the CDR3 is 16 residues. The CDR3 region has the DNA TGTGCCAGCAGCTTGGGTGGCTGGTTCGGGACCGGGGAGCTGTTTTTT. It is translated as CASSLGGWFGTGELFF.

This clone has just a few counts. The rearrangement uses TRBV30 and TRBJ1-2; maybe TRBD1 (5 bases). The germline V and J ends were trimmed by 7 bases and 8 bases, with 11 bases remaining between them. The germline CDR1 and CDR2 sequences are GTSNPN and SVGIG (reference sequence). There are 10 residues in the CDR3. CDR3: CAFNGGGYTF. DNA for the CDR3: TGTGCCTTCAACGGGGGGGGCTACACCTTC.

V is TRBV5-6 and J is TRBJ1-2, with D perhaps TRBD1 (5 bases). The CDR3 sequence is 13 residues long. Trimming shortened V by 1 base and J by 7 bases, and 11 bases separated the two germline ends. Germline CDR1 reads SGHDT; CDR2 reads YYEEEE. The DNA of the CDR3 is TGTGCCAGCAGCTTGCAGGGTTGGGGTGGCTACACCTTC. Translating it yields CASSLQGWGGYTF. Based on the CDR3 plus reference TRBV5-6 and TRBJ1-2, the full variable domain is DAGVTQSPTHLIKTRGQQVTLRCSPKSGHDTVSWYQQALGQGPQFIFQYYEEEERQRGNFPDRFSGHQFPNYSSELNVNALLLGDSALYLCASSLQGWGGYTFGSGTRLTVV.

The V gene is TRBV11-2, the J gene TRBJ1-1; 8 bases are shared with TRBD1. CDR3 length: 16 residues. With 3 bases clipped from V and 6 bases from J, the junction kept 12 bases outside the gene matches. CDR1 and CDR2 from the germline V gene are SGHAT and FQNNGV. CDR3 in amino acids: CASSLDYWTGTAEAFF. The DNA for the CDR3 is TGTGCCAGCAGCTTGGACTATTGGACAGGGACGGCTGAAGCTTTCTTT.

This clone was seen more than once but under ten times. The rearrangement uses TRBV9 and TRBJ2-3; D unclear. Germline lookup yields CDR1 SGDLS and CDR2 YYNGEE. Trimming took off 0 bases at V and 1 base at J, with 6 bases between the two ends. CDR3 length: 14 amino acids. Here the CDR3 DNA reads TGTGCCAGCAGCGTAGTGGGCCGCACAGATACGCAGTATTTT. Its translation: CASSVVGRTDTQYF.

The chain links TRBV6-5 to TRBJ1-5, with unresolved D. The V end was cut by 0 bases, the J end by 10 bases, with 16 bases between. This CDR3 spans 15 amino acids. Per germline, CDR1 MNHEY and CDR2 SVGAGI. The CDR3, as DNA: TGTGCCAGCAGTTACTCCGGGAATTCAATCAGCCCCCAGCATTTT. The encoded protein is CASSYSGNSISPQHF.

The chain recombines TRBV18 with TRBJ2-1, with 7 bases aligning to TRBD2. The V gene's germline CDR1 is KGHSH and CDR2 LQKENI. The V segment lost 2 bases and the J segment 3 bases; nucleotides outside the gene matches: 1. This CDR3 is 14 amino acids long. The DNA of the CDR3 is TGTGCCAGCTCACCAGCGGGGGTCTACAATGAGCAGTTCTTC. Translation gives CASSPAGVYNEQFF. The whole variable domain, filled in from reference TRBV18 and TRBJ2-1, reads NAGVMQNPRHLVRRRGQEARLRCSPMKGHSHVYWYRQLPEEGLKFMVYLQKENIIDESGMPKERFSAEFPKEGPSILRIQQVVRGDSAAYFCASSPAGVYNEQFFGPGTRLTVL.

This clone was detected once. The CDR3 sequence: CASSLRDLQGLETQYF. The CDR3 DNA reads TGTGCCAGCAGTTTACGGGATCTTCAGGGGCTGGAGACCCAGTACTTC. The V call is TRBV28, the J call TRBJ2-5; possible D gene TRBD1, 6 bases. Per the germline V gene, CDR1 is MDHEN and CDR2 is SYDVKM. There are 16 residues in the CDR3. Trimming removed 2 bases at V and 5 bases at J, with 18 bases between.

V usage is TRBV28 and J usage is TRBJ2-7; no definite D call. In germline, CDR1 is MDHEN, CDR2 SYDVKM. This CDR3 is built from 12 residues. V lost 4 bases to trimming and J lost 3 bases, with 7 bases between them. CDR3 residues: CASSSLSYEQYF. The CDR3 DNA sequence: TGTGCCAGCAGTTCCCTGAGCTACGAGCAGTACTTC. The full variable domain, completed using reference TRBV28 and TRBJ2-7, is DVKVTQSSRYLVKRTGEKVFLECVQDMDHENMFWYRQDPGLGLRLIYFSYDVKMKEKGDIPEGYSVSREKKERFSLILESASTNQTSMYLCASSSLSYEQYFGPGTRLTVT.

The chain employs TRBV4-3 and TRBJ2-3, with 12 bases identical to TRBD1. This CDR3 has 16 residues. CDR1 and CDR2 from the germline V gene are LGHNA and YSLEER. Trimming took 3 bases from V and 6 from J; bases not matched to a gene: 7. CDR3 in DNA: TGCGCCAGCAGCCAGGGACAGGGGGCGATGGGTGATACGCAGTATTTT. Translation gives CASSQGQGAMGDTQYF.

V usage is TRBV27 and J usage is TRBJ1-6; D gene uncertain. Looked up from germline, CDR1 is MNHEY and CDR2 is SMNVEV (reference sequence). V lost 0 bases, J lost 13 bases, and 10 bases lay in between. The CDR3 runs 13 residues. CDR3 nucleotide sequence: TGTGCCAGCAGTTTATCCCCGACCGGGCCCCTCCACTTT. Amino acids: CASSLSPTGPLHF.

The chain uses TRBV30 and TRBJ2-7; D uncertain. V lost 2 bases and J 11 bases, leaving 13 bases between the germline ends. The germline V gene has CDR1 GTSNPN and CDR2 SVGIG (reference sequence). This CDR3 contains 11 residues. The CDR3 coding sequence is TGTGCCTGGAGTCTAAAAGAGCTTAAGTACTTC. Encoded protein: CAWSLKELKYF.

The rearrangement joins TRBV2 to TRBJ1-6; 7 bases match TRBD1. After removal of 6 bases from V and 15 bases from J, the junction contained 11 bases not matched to a gene. The germline CDR1 and CDR2 sequences are SNHLY and FYNNEI. The CDR3 length is 13 residues. In DNA, the CDR3 is TGTGCCAGCAGGGAAAGACAGGGTAACGGCCTCCACTTT. Protein: CASRERQGNGLHF.

The chain joins TRBV7-6 to TRBJ2-1, with 10 bases fitting TRBD1. The CDR3 has 14 amino acids. Per germline, CDR1 SGHVS and CDR2 FNYEAQ. The J segment lost 8 bases and the V segment lost 3 bases, leaving 4 bases of the junction unmatched. The CDR3 region has the DNA TGTGCCAGCAGCTTCGGGACAGGGGTTTATGAGCAGTTCTTC. It translates to CASSFGTGVYEQFF.

The DNA for the CDR3 is TGCGCCAGCAGCCACCCGGGACTAGCGGGGGGAGTTGGGGCCAACGTCCTGACTTTC. Protein product: CASSHPGLAGGVGANVLTF. The chain uses TRBV4-1 and TRBJ2-6; 15 bases map to TRBD2. Trimming at V came to 3 bases and at J to 3 bases, leaving 6 bases not matched to a gene. There are 19 residues in the CDR3. Germline V gives CDR1 MGHRA, CDR2 YSYEKL.

This clone occurred a few times. This rearrangement joins TRBV4-3 to TRBJ2-1; no firm D call. V was trimmed by 4 bases and J by 5 bases, leaving 15 bases between them. In germline, CDR1 is LGHNA, CDR2 YSLEER. This CDR3 contains 15 residues. The CDR3 nucleotides are TGCGCCAGCAGCCCGCGGAGCTTAACCGACAATGAGCAGTTCTTC. Translated: CASSPRSLTDNEQFF.

This clone was detected a few times. The chain has TRBV25-1 and TRBJ2-2; 7 nucleotides align to TRBD1. Germline V gene lookup returns CDR1 MGHDK and CDR2 SYGVNS. The CDR3 has 16 residues. V shed 7 bases and J 1 base; nucleotides not matched to a gene: 9. In nucleotides, the CDR3 is TGTGCCAGCACCGGCTCTAGGGGGCAGAACACCGGGGAGCTGTTTTTT. Translating gives CASTGSRGQNTGELFF.

The chain links TRBV10-1 to TRBJ2-7; D is possibly TRBD1 (5 bases). The CDR3 is made up of 13 amino acids. Trimming removed 8 bases at V and 6 bases at J, with 17 bases between. Looked up from germline, CDR1 is WNHNN and CDR2 is SYGVQD (reference sequence). Here the CDR3 reads CASQWAGRSEQYF. CDR3 coding DNA: TGCGCCAGCCAGTGGGCAGGGCGGTCCGAGCAGTACTTC.

The V gene is TRBV27, the J gene TRBJ1-2; D is perhaps TRBD1 (6 bases). CDR1 is MNHEY, CDR2 SMNVEV, per germline (reference sequence). The CDR3 runs 13 residues. With 2 bases removed from V and 7 bases from J, the gap between germline ends came to 11 bases. The CDR3 DNA reads TGTGCCAGCAGTTTAGGACAAGGGGGTGGCTACACCTTC. It encodes CASSLGQGGGYTF.

The genes are TRBV2 and TRBJ1-1; 7 bases are a match to TRBD1. CDR1 SNHLY and CDR2 FYNNEI come from the germline V gene. The CDR3 sequence is 17 residues long. V lost 6 bases, J lost 0 bases, and 13 bases stayed unmatched. The CDR3 DNA reads as TGTGCCAGCAGGGCTAGGACAGGAAACCTCATGAACACTGAAGCTTTCTTT. It encodes CASRARTGNLMNTEAFF.

The V call is TRBV19, the J call TRBJ1-2; 8 bases agree with TRBD1. The CDR3 runs 13 residues. CDR1 is LNHDA, CDR2 SQIVND, per germline (reference sequence). With V trimmed by 6 bases and J by 5 bases, 5 bases remained unmatched. CDR3 protein: CASSQTGAYGYTF. For the CDR3, the DNA is TGTGCCAGTAGCCAGACAGGGGCATATGGCTACACCTTC.